The following is a TCR beta chain sequence with its context. The data belong to a study of blood T cell repertoires in COVID-19. Repertoires were generated with immunoSEQ multiplex PCR, while TCRdb's copy carries only in-frame clones and drops some. Among about 270,000 clones, about 87% were seen once, and the ten largest hold about 3%. The CDR3 runs to 11 residues. Trimming cost V 5 bases and J 6 bases, with 8 bases left between them. Germline CDR1 is MDHEN and CDR2 is SYDVKM. The sequence was obtained from a woman aged 50 to 60 who had recovered from COVID-19. Sequencing was carried out using PBMCs or T cells enriched from blood (not recorded which). The rearrangement uses TRBV28 and TRBJ2-7; D unclear. CDR3 region: CASSARTEQYF. The CDR3 DNA reads as TGTGCCAGCAGTGCTAGAACCGAGCAGTACTTC.